These 24 T cell receptor beta chains were all obtained from the same sample, sequenced in a study of T cells in localized non-small cell lung cancer. The data were produced by immunoSEQ multiplex PCR, yet TCRdb's version contains in-frame clones alone and is incomplete. The sample holds hundreds of clones; just under 20% are singletons and the top ten take more than 8.5%. The sample consisted of normal lung tissue next to the tumor, taken before any cancer treatment. These receptors all stem from a female donor at least 60 years old with stage II lung adenocarcinoma.

The chain joins TRBV19 to TRBJ2-3; D gene ambiguous. The V and J ends lost 6 bases and 0 bases respectively, with 10 bases between them. CDR1 is LNHDA and CDR2 is SQIVND in the germline V gene (reference sequence). The CDR3 consists of 14 residues. The CDR3 spells CASRREYSTDTQYF. In DNA form, the CDR3 reads TGTGCCAGTAGGCGAGAGTATAGCACAGATACGCAGTATTTT.

V is TRBV6-8 and J is TRBJ1-3; maybe TRBD1 (5 bases). Germline CDR1 is MNHGY and CDR2 is SAAAGT. This CDR3 is 17 amino acids long. Trimming pared 5 bases from V and 0 bases from J, leaving 17 bases between. The CDR3, as DNA: TGTGCCAGCAGTGCAAAGGGACGTGACAGCTCTGGAAACACCATATATTTT. This sequence encodes CASSAKGRDSSGNTIYF.

This clone occurred a few times. The rearrangement links TRBV30 to TRBJ1-1; 7 nucleotides line up with TRBD1. The CDR3 has 15 amino acids. The J segment lost 5 bases and the V segment lost 0 bases, leaving 9 bases of the junction unmatched. The germline gives CDR1 GTSNPN, CDR2 SVGIG (reference sequence). This CDR3 is CAWSVEGARRTEAFF. As DNA, the CDR3 is TGTGCCTGGAGTGTGGAGGGGGCGAGGCGGACTGAAGCTTTCTTT.

CDR3 loop: CASKQGQGRVGPQHF. In DNA form, the CDR3 reads TGTGCCAGCAAACAGGGACAGGGGCGAGTTGGACCCCAGCATTTT. The chain links TRBV28 to TRBJ1-5, with TRBD1 matching over 10 bases. J lost 10 bases, V lost 7 bases, and 13 bases had no gene match. The CDR3 consists of 15 residues. Per germline, CDR1 MDHEN and CDR2 SYDVKM.

The rearrangement links TRBV19 to TRBJ2-5; 12 nucleotides align to TRBD1. The CDR3 has 17 amino acids. The V gene's germline CDR1 is LNHDA and CDR2 SQIVND (reference sequence). V dropped 4 bases and J dropped 5; count of bases not matched to a gene: 11. The CDR3 nucleotides are TGTGCCAGTAGTACAATACCGGGACAGGGGGCCTGGGAGACCCAGTACTTC. Translation: CASSTIPGQGAWETQYF.

This clone is deemed medium-sized. This sequence joins TRBV11-3 and TRBJ2-5, with 8 bases fitting TRBD2. Trimming removed 6 bases from V and 6 bases from J; junction bases left unmatched: 9. CDR3 length equals 14 residues. Germline V lookup: CDR1 SGHNT, CDR2 YENEEA. In nucleotides, the CDR3 is TGTGCCAGCAGTACCGGGACTAGTGGCAAGACCCAGTACTTC. It translates to CASSTGTSGKTQYF. Full variable domain (remainder filled in from reference TRBV11-3 and TRBJ2-5): EAGVVQSPRYKIIEKKQPVAFWCNPISGHNTLYWYLQNLGQGPELLIRYENEEAVDDSQLPKDRFSAERLKGVDSTLKIQPAELGDSAVYLCASSTGTSGKTQYFGPGTRLLVL.

This clone has only a few counts. The chain links TRBV4-1 to TRBJ2-7, with TRBD2 matching 7 bases. The CDR3 length is 17 residues. Germline CDR1 and CDR2: MGHRA and YSYEKL. The V gene end was trimmed by 1 base and the J gene end by 2 bases; junction bases not matched to a gene: 11. The CDR3 here is CASSQASGGRLTYEQYF. CDR3 DNA sequence: TGCGCCAGCAGCCAAGCCTCCGGGGGGAGGCTAACCTACGAGCAGTACTTC.

In its sample, this clone was seen a few times. The chain recombines TRBV6-8 with TRBJ2-7; D is uncertain. The CDR3 covers 15 residues. From germline, CDR1 is MNHGY and CDR2 SAAAGT. V lost 2 bases and J lost 0, with 11 bases in between. The CDR3 DNA is TGTGCCAGCAGTTACGACACGGGTAGCTCCTACGAGCAGTACTTC. Residues: CASSYDTGSSYEQYF.

In its sample, this clone is large. The genes are TRBV28 and TRBJ1-1; no reliable D call. The V gene's germline CDR1 is MDHEN and CDR2 SYDVKM. The CDR3 consists of 14 residues. The ends were cut back, 2 bases at V and 0 bases at J, with 7 bases in the middle. The CDR3 protein is CASSLQSMNTEAFF. For the CDR3, the DNA is TGTGCCAGCAGTTTACAGAGCATGAACACTGAAGCTTTCTTT.

J is TRBJ1-3 and V is TRBV5-1, with a possible D match to TRBD1 (6 bases). V lost 7 bases and J lost 3, with 14 bases in between. Germline CDR1 is SGHRS and CDR2 is YFSETQ. The CDR3 runs 14 residues. Here the CDR3 DNA reads TGCGCCAGCTCTATCGGGGGCGGTGGAAACACCATATATTTT. Translating it yields CASSIGGGGNTIYF.

A single count supports this clone. The chain is built from TRBV29-1 and TRBJ2-3, with 8 bases fitting TRBD2. CDR1 SQVTM and CDR2 ANQGSEA come from the germline V gene. V lost 6 bases, J lost 5 bases, and 7 bases stayed unmatched. The CDR3 covers 13 residues. The CDR3: CSVTGLAGDTQYF. CDR3 coding DNA: TGCAGCGTGACCGGACTAGCTGGAGATACGCAGTATTTT.

This clone has just a few counts. This rearrangement joins TRBV6-8 to TRBJ1-4; D gene ambiguous. Germline V gene sequence: CDR1 MNHGY, CDR2 SAAAGT. V was pared by 5 bases and J by 5 bases, with 24 bases between. The CDR3 extends over 18 amino acids. In DNA form, the CDR3 reads TGTGCCAGCAGTGACTGTCCAAGTCTCCTAGTCGACAATGAAAAACTGTTTTTT. This codes for CASSDCPSLLVDNEKLFF.

By share, this clone counts as medium-sized (0.01 to 0.1%). V is TRBV6-1 and J is TRBJ1-1, with a possible D match to TRBD1 (5 bases). V was trimmed by 1 base and J by 9 bases, leaving 15 bases between them. The CDR3 consists of 14 residues. Germline CDR1 and CDR2: MNHNS and SASEGT. The CDR3: CASSEGGALPQAFF. DNA for the CDR3: TGTGCCAGCAGTGAAGGAGGGGCGCTTCCTCAAGCTTTCTTT.

The genes are TRBV6-8 and TRBJ1-1; 10 bases fit TRBD1. CDR1 is MNHGY and CDR2 is SAAAGT in the germline V gene. This CDR3 region has 13 residues. V was pared by 6 bases and J by 5 bases, with 3 bases of the junction left unmatched. CDR3 residues: CASRGQGGTEAFF. CDR3 DNA: TGTGCCAGCAGAGGACAGGGGGGGACTGAAGCTTTCTTT.

The chain has TRBV4-1 and TRBJ1-1, with D possibly TRBD1 on 5 matching bases. This CDR3 comprises 15 residues. Trimming stripped 3 bases from V and 7 bases from J, with 18 bases between. Germline V gives CDR1 MGHRA, CDR2 YSYEKL. The CDR3 here is CASSHSGPSTHEAFF. CDR3 nucleotides: TGCGCCAGCAGCCATTCGGGACCATCAACACATGAAGCTTTCTTT.

The genes are TRBV6-8 and TRBJ1-4; 8 bases are a match to TRBD1. The trim removed 6 bases at V and 7 bases at J, leaving 10 bases unmatched. This CDR3 spans 15 amino acids. Germline assignment: CDR1 MNHGY and CDR2 SAAAGT. The CDR3 loop is CASRGQSTGGEKLFF. CDR3 DNA sequence: TGTGCCAGCAGGGGTCAGAGTACAGGGGGTGAAAAACTGTTTTTT.

This rearrangement joins TRBV5-1 to TRBJ1-4; no clear D gene. The CDR3 is 15 amino acids. CDR1 and CDR2 (germline): SGHRS, YFSETQ. V was pared by 0 bases and J by 8 bases, with 14 bases between. The CDR3 bases are TGCGCCAGCAGCTTGGACACGGGCGGGAGGGAAAAACTGTTTTTT. Amino acids: CASSLDTGGREKLFF.

This clone is large (0.1 to 1%). The chain uses TRBV11-3 and TRBJ1-1, with D tentatively TRBD1 (5 bases). The CDR3 consists of 14 residues. Germline V gene lookup returns CDR1 SGHNT and CDR2 YENEEA. V was cut by 3 bases and J by 3 bases, with 11 bases left in between. This CDR3 reads CASSLKTVDTEAFF. The CDR3 bases are TGTGCCAGCAGCTTGAAGACAGTGGACACTGAAGCTTTCTTT.

V is TRBV12-5 and J is TRBJ1-2, with 8 positions matching TRBD1. The CDR3 has 16 amino acids. Looked up from germline, CDR1 is LGHNT and CDR2 is FRNRAP. Here the CDR3 DNA reads TGTGCCAGCACACCGGGCCCGGACAGGGTATACTATGGCTACACCTTC. Its protein product is CASTPGPDRVYYGYTF. The complete variable domain, with remaining parts taken from reference TRBV12-5 and TRBJ1-2, reads DARVTQTPRHKVTEMGQEVTMRCQPILGHNTVFWYRQTMMQGLELLAYFRNRAPLDDSGMPKDRFSAEMPDATLATLKIQPSEPRDSAVYFCASTPGPDRVYYGYTFGSGTRLTVV.

By sample fraction, this clone is large. The gene calls are TRBV6-8 and TRBJ2-7; TRBD1 might be the D (5 bases). This CDR3 region has 14 residues. Germline lookup yields CDR1 MNHGY and CDR2 SAAAGT. V was pared by 7 bases and J by 2 bases, with 15 bases between. Here the CDR3 DNA reads TGTGCCAGCATAACAGACAGATTTCCCTACGAGCAGTACTTC. It codes for CASITDRFPYEQYF.

By share, this clone counts as medium-sized. The gene calls are TRBV11-3 and TRBJ1-1, with 11 nucleotides matching TRBD1. The CDR3 consists of 17 residues. J lost 6 bases, V lost 5 bases, and 14 bases had no gene match. Germline CDR1 and CDR2: SGHNT and YENEEA. CDR3 amino acids: CASSLDGTGGDGAEAFF. The CDR3 bases are TGTGCCAGCAGCCTGGATGGGACAGGGGGGGACGGGGCTGAAGCTTTCTTT.

This chain joins TRBV5-1 and TRBJ2-7; a possible D gene is TRBD1 (5 bases). The germline CDR1 and CDR2 sequences are SGHRS and YFSETQ. Between the trimmed V and J ends, which lost 4 bases and 3 bases, there was a span of 14 bases. The CDR3 contains 14 residues. Here the CDR3 reads CASSRGVGDYEQYF. CDR3 DNA: TGCGCCAGCAGCAGGGGCGTAGGCGACTACGAGCAGTACTTC.

The chain carries TRBV6-8 and TRBJ2-7; perhaps D is TRBD1 or TRBD2 (5 bases each). CDR1 is MNHGY and CDR2 is SAAAGT in the germline V gene. V gave up 3 bases and J gave up 2 bases, with 20 bases separating them. This CDR3 contains 17 residues. CDR3 in amino acids: CASSYRAGTPRTYEQYF. DNA of the CDR3: TGTGCCAGCAGTTATCGAGCCGGGACCCCGCGTACCTACGAGCAGTACTTC.

By share, this clone ranks as medium-sized. CDR3 protein: CASSSLGGTSSETQYF. The CDR3 DNA sequence: TGTGCCAGCAGCTCCCTGGGTGGGACTAGCTCAGAGACCCAGTACTTC. V and J are TRBV11-3 and TRBJ2-5, with 9 nucleotides matching TRBD2. Germline V gives CDR1 SGHNT, CDR2 YENEEA. V dropped 4 bases and J dropped 4; count of bases not matched to a gene: 10. The CDR3 length is 16 residues.